This T cell receptor beta chain was retrieved from a study of Tregs in tolerant kidney transplant recipients. General study points: Tregs expanded with activated donor B cells seemed most donor-specific. No direct test of biological reproducibility was done here.

Unstimulated regulatory T cells (CD4+CD25+CD127-), CD4+CD25- non-regulatory cells, CD4 and CD8 cells were FACS-sorted from thawed PBMCs. An overnight rest at 37°C with about 200 IU/ml IL-2 preceded regulatory T cell sorting from thawed PBMCs. Sequencing was performed with immunoSEQ multiplex PCR; in TCRdb, only in-frame clones are kept and a portion is missing. The data show about 18,000 clones, with 75% to 85% seen just once and almost 2.5% held by the top ten. CDR3 length: 13 residues. V was pared by 6 bases and J by 7 bases, with 10 bases between. Germline CDR1 and CDR2: MDHEN and SYDVKM. A word on this clone: Its matching antigen is unknown.

The rearrangement joins TRBV28 to TRBJ1-6, with a tentative D call TRBD1 (6 bases). Sample: Tregs from blood. The source is a human donor in good health. CDR3 amino acids: CASRQGWNSPLHF. The CDR3 DNA follows: TGTGCCAGCAGGCAGGGGTGGAATTCACCCCTCCACTTT.